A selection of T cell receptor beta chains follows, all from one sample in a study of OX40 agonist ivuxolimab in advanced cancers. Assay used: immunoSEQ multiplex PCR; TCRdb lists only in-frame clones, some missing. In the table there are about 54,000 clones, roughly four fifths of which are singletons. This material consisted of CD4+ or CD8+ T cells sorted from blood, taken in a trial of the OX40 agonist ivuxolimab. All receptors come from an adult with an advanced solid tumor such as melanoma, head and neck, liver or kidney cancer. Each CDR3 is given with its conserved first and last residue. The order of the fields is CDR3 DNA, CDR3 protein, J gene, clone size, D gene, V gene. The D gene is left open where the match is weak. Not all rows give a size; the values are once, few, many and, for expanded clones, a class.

TGTGCCAGCAGGGCTGAAAACTCCTACAATGAGCAGTTCTTC	CASRAENSYNEQFF	TRBJ2-1	-	-	TRBV27
TGTGCCAGCAGCCTAGGACAGGGCAGGAACACTGAAGCTTTCTTT	CASSLGQGRNTEAFF	TRBJ1-1	-	TRBD1	TRBV11-3
TGTGCCAGCAGCTTGATGGCCAGCAATCAGCCCCAGCATTTT	CASSLMASNQPQHF	TRBJ1-5	-	-	TRBV7-2
TGTGCCAGCAGCCAAGATAAAACTAGCGCGACAGGGGGTGAGCAGTACTTC	CASSQDKTSATGGEQYF	TRBJ2-7	-	TRBD1	TRBV14
TGTGCCAGCTCCCTCTCTACAGGGTACAATGAGCAGTTCTTC	CASSLSTGYNEQFF	TRBJ2-1	-	-	TRBV18
TGTGCCACCAACTCGGGACAGGGTGTGACGGGACAAGAGACCCAGTACTTC	CATNSGQGVTGQETQYF	TRBJ2-5	-	TRBD1	TRBV15
TGTGCCAGCAGCTGGGGACTAGCGGGAGTAGGGAGCGCCTACAATGAGCAGTTCTTC	CASSWGLAGVGSAYNEQFF	TRBJ2-1	-	TRBD2	TRBV5-4
TGCGCCAGCAGCTTGGTTGGGCGGGAGGGGAACACCGGGGAGCTGTTTTTT	CASSLVGREGNTGELFF	TRBJ2-2	-	TRBD2	TRBV5-1
TGTGCCAGTAGTATCGGGTCTTACTTGAACACTGAAGCTTTCTTT	CASSIGSYLNTEAFF	TRBJ1-1	-	-	TRBV19
TGTGCCAGCTCACCACAGGGGAGTTGGGGTGAAAAACTGTTTTTT	CASSPQGSWGEKLFF	TRBJ1-4	-	-	TRBV18
TGTGCCAGCAAAAGGGACAGGGAGAAAGCTTTCTTT	CASKRDREKAFF	TRBJ1-1	few	TRBD1	TRBV25-1
TGTGCCAGCACGGAGAGACCGGCGAACACCGGGGAGCTGTTTTTT	CASTERPANTGELFF	TRBJ2-2	-	-	TRBV2
TGTGCCAGCAGTGTAGGACCCAATCCCCCCTACGAGCAGTACTTC	CASSVGPNPPYEQYF	TRBJ2-7	-	-	TRBV6-6
TGTGCCAGTAGTACGCGGACTAGCAGCGAGCAGTACTTC	CASSTRTSSEQYF	TRBJ2-7	once	TRBD2	TRBV19
TGTGCCAGCAGTTACAGGGGCTCCTACGAGCAGTACTTC	CASSYRGSYEQYF	TRBJ2-7	-	TRBD1	TRBV28
TGTGCCAGCAGATCCGACGGATCCTTGAGTGAAGCTTTCTTT	CASRSDGSLSEAFF	TRBJ1-1	few	-	TRBV7-9
TGTGCCATCAGTAGTCTAGCGGGAAAGGGCACAGATACGCAGTATTTT	CAISSLAGKGTDTQYF	TRBJ2-3	-	TRBD2	TRBV10-3
TGTGCCAGCAGCTTAGCCGGGACAGCTGAAGCTTTCTTT	CASSLAGTAEAFF	TRBJ1-1	-	TRBD1	TRBV7-2
TGTGCCAGCAGTGGTTGGACAGGGGTCACCGGGGAGCTGTTTTTT	CASSGWTGVTGELFF	TRBJ2-2	-	TRBD1	TRBV25-1
TGCGCCACAGGCGGGAGCTATGGCTACACCTTC	CATGGSYGYTF	TRBJ1-2	-	-	TRBV4-1
TGCGCCAGCAGCTTGACAGGAGCGACCGGGGAGCTGTTTTTT	CASSLTGATGELFF	TRBJ2-2	-	-	TRBV5-1
TGTGCCAGCAGTTACGCGGCGTTGGCTGAAGCTTTCTTT	CASSYAALAEAFF	TRBJ1-1	-	-	TRBV6-5
TGCGCCAGCAGTAGTGACAGGCTCGAAAAACTGTTTTTT	CASSSDRLEKLFF	TRBJ1-4	-	-	TRBV5-1
TGTGCCATCAGTGAGGCTCTATCCTACGAGCAGTACTTC	CAISEALSYEQYF	TRBJ2-7	-	-	TRBV10-3
TGTGCCAGCACTCCCGCCGGGACAAGAAACTACGAGCAGTACTTC	CASTPAGTRNYEQYF	TRBJ2-7	-	-	TRBV5-6
TGTGCCTGGAGTGTACAGGGGAATTCACCCCTCCACTTT	CAWSVQGNSPLHF	TRBJ1-6	-	TRBD1	TRBV30
TGTGCCAGCTCACCAGCCGGTTCCTACGAGCAGTACTTC	CASSPAGSYEQYF	TRBJ2-7	-	-	TRBV18
TGTGCCAGCAGCTTAGTGGCAGGGAGCTCTGGAAACACCATATATTTT	CASSLVAGSSGNTIYF	TRBJ1-3	-	-	TRBV7-9
TGCAGCGTCGCCAGCGAATTCCTTGCCTACGAGCAGTACTTC	CSVASEFLAYEQYF	TRBJ2-7	-	-	TRBV29-1
TGCGCCAGCAGTGAAGAGGCGTACGAGCAGTACTTC	CASSEEAYEQYF	TRBJ2-7	few	-	TRBV10-2
TGTGCCAGCACCAGGGCCGGAACCTACGAGCAGTACTTC	CASTRAGTYEQYF	TRBJ2-7	-	-	TRBV28
TGTGCCAGCAGCACAGCGGCTAATGCTAACTATGGCTACACCTTC	CASSTAANANYGYTF	TRBJ1-2	-	-	TRBV7-2
TGTGCCAGCAGTCCCCGACGGGGGAGTCAGCCCCAGCATTTT	CASSPRRGSQPQHF	TRBJ1-5	-	-	TRBV28
TGTGCCAGCAGTTTCGCGACAGGGGGCGCCGGGGAGCTGTTTTTT	CASSFATGGAGELFF	TRBJ2-2	-	TRBD1	TRBV28
TGTGCCAGTAAAAAAAAACGAATTGATGCAACTAATGAAAAACTGTTTTTT	CASKKKRIDATNEKLFF	TRBJ1-4	-	-	TRBV19
TGTGCCTGGAGTGTACTGAGGGGACAACAGGGCTACACCTTC	CAWSVLRGQQGYTF	TRBJ1-2	-	-	TRBV30
TGTGCCAGCAGCCCAGGGGGCGGTGCTAGCGGCTCGCAGTTCTTC	CASSPGGGASGSQFF	TRBJ2-1	-	-	TRBV9
TGTGCCACCAGCGGGGCAGGGGGCCCTGGAAACACCATATATTTT	CATSGAGGPGNTIYF	TRBJ1-3	-	TRBD1	TRBV15
TGTGCCAGCAGCCCAGAGGCCCTGGAGACCCAGTACTTC	CASSPEALETQYF	TRBJ2-5	-	-	TRBV9
TGTGCCAGCAGCTGGGACAGCAATCAGCCCCAGCATTTT	CASSWDSNQPQHF	TRBJ1-5	-	-	TRBV5-8
TGTGCCAGCAGCGCGGGGACTGCCACAATCCAAGCTTTCTTT	CASSAGTATIQAFF	TRBJ1-1	-	-	TRBV9
TGTGCCAGCAGTGAATCCGGGGACCTCGCTAACTATGGCTACACCTTC	CASSESGDLANYGYTF	TRBJ1-2	-	-	TRBV25-1
TGTGCCAGCAGCCTGAGAGGGACAGGGGGCTACGAGCAGTACTTC	CASSLRGTGGYEQYF	TRBJ2-7	-	TRBD1	TRBV28
TGTGCCAGCAGCTTAGGGACATTCGACAAAGGCAATCAGCCCCAGCATTTT	CASSLGTFDKGNQPQHF	TRBJ1-5	-	-	TRBV7-2
TGTGCCAGCAGTTTAGGATCCGGTGGTCATGGCTACACCTTC	CASSLGSGGHGYTF	TRBJ1-2	-	-	TRBV28
TGTGCCAGCAGCCCTCCGGGACAGACCTACGAGCAGTACTTC	CASSPPGQTYEQYF	TRBJ2-7	-	TRBD1	TRBV6-5
TGTGCCAGCAGCCAAGATCGAAGAGGGCACATTCAGTACTTC	CASSQDRRGHIQYF	TRBJ2-4	-	-	TRBV14
TGTGCCAGCAGCCATGATTCCCTCGCCATTTCGAACACCGGGGAGCTGTTTTTT	CASSHDSLAISNTGELFF	TRBJ2-2	-	-	TRBV14
TGTGCCAGCAGTTTGGGCACGACAGGAGTGAACACTGAAGCTTTCTTT	CASSLGTTGVNTEAFF	TRBJ1-1	-	-	TRBV28
TGCGCCAGCAGCTTGGCAGAGGTCGTTTCGTACAATGAGCAGTTCTTC	CASSLAEVVSYNEQFF	TRBJ2-1	-	-	TRBV5-1
TGCAGCGGAACAATACAGGGGGCCACTGAAGCTTTCTTT	CSGTIQGATEAFF	TRBJ1-1	-	TRBD1	TRBV29-1
TGCAGCGTAGACAGCGATGGCTACACCTTC	CSVDSDGYTF	TRBJ1-2	-	-	TRBV29-1
TGTGCCAGCAGAAAGCCGGGACAGGGGCACTACGAGCAGTACTTC	CASRKPGQGHYEQYF	TRBJ2-7	-	TRBD1	TRBV27
TGTGCCATCAGTGAAGGATCCGGGGCAAAAGGGCGGGGCTACACCTTC	CAISEGSGAKGRGYTF	TRBJ1-2	-	-	TRBV10-3
TGTGCCAGCAGCTTGGCTCAGGGTCGAGTCGACTACGAGCAGTACTTC	CASSLAQGRVDYEQYF	TRBJ2-7	once	-	TRBV5-6
TGTGCCAGCAGGGCAGGCCTTGTGACGTTTAATGAAAAACTGTTTTTT	CASRAGLVTFNEKLFF	TRBJ1-4	-	-	TRBV6-6